This section outlines one T cell receptor (beta chain) sequence together with its context. Antigen specificity is unknown. The entry originates in a study of T cell repertoires in cytomegalovirus infection. Looking at the study overall: HLA-B-restricted CMV epitopes that are well studied, plus recently identified HLA-C-restricted ones, were used by the study. Signatures in public TCR beta sequences pointed to both CMV infection and matching HLA type. Study observations and caveats: Frequencies of public TCR beta families were cumulated, and this identified carriers of CMV plus the relevant HLA. CMV-specific HLA-C-restricted TCR beta clonotypes dominated the ex vivo response.

TCRdb used MiXCR to reprocess the reads, holding one entry per CDR3 protein. The sample has approximately 76,000 distinct CDR3 sequences; 35% to 50% are singletons. V gave up 5 bases and J gave up 0 bases; unmatched junction bases: 9. The length of the CDR3 is 16 residues. The germline CDR1 and CDR2 sequences are MNHEY and SMNVEV (reference sequence). The TCR comes from a human donor in good health (CMV status not recorded). Some clones in this sample may be carry-over from other donors' samples. The genes are TRBV27 and TRBJ1-1; 7 bases match TRBD1. Sequencing was performed on CD8+ T cells from cultured PBMCs, taken from culture after CMV antigen stimulation. In DNA form, the CDR3 reads TGTGCCAGCAGTCCAAACAGGGACAGTATGAACACTGAAGCTTTCTTT. Amino acid sequence: CASSPNRDSMNTEAFF.